A single sample gave rise to the 25 T cell receptor beta chains below, sequenced in a study of shared clonotypes between healthy human individuals. TCRdb keeps only in-frame clones here, not all; method: immunoSEQ multiplex PCR. The top ten clones hold about 12% of a sample with hundreds of thousands of clones, around 80% of them seen once. The sample was PBMCs. These receptor sequences come from a woman between 40 and 55 years old in good health. Some clones in this sample may be carry-over from other donors' samples.

This chain links TRBV5-6 with TRBJ2-1; D is undetermined. Germline CDR1 reads SGHDT; CDR2 reads YYEEEE. V lost 0 bases to trimming and J lost 11 bases, with 18 bases between them. This CDR3 is 15 amino acids long. DNA of the CDR3: TGTGCCAGCAGCTTGGACGACTCACCAGGAAAAAAGCAGTTCTTC. Translation gives CASSLDDSPGKKQFF. The whole variable domain, remainder taken from reference TRBV5-6 and TRBJ2-1, is DAGVTQSPTHLIKTRGQQVTLRCSPKSGHDTVSWYQQALGQGPQFIFQYYEEEERQRGNFPDRFSGHQFPNYSSELNVNALLLGDSALYLCASSLDDSPGKKQFFGPGTRLTVL.

This clone appeared once. The chain links TRBV25-1 to TRBJ2-7, with D hard to call. V was cut by 9 bases and J by 0 bases, with 12 bases left in between. The CDR3 loop spans 13 amino acids. The germline V gene encodes CDR1 MGHDK and CDR2 SYGVNS. CDR3 nucleotides: TGTGCCAGTAGGCGTATTGGCTCCTACGAGCAGTACTTC. It translates to CASRRIGSYEQYF.

In the case of this clone: A junction boundary mismatches the germline segment, possibly from a read error. Other DNA variants within this sample encode the same CDR3. The chain joins TRBV30 to TRBJ1-1, with D possibly being TRBD1 (5 bases). The CDR3 has 13 amino acids. Germline CDR1 reads GTSNPN; CDR2 reads SVGIG (reference sequence). The CDR3 coding sequence is TGTGCCTGGAGTATATACAGTGGGACTGAGGCTTTCTTT. Translating it yields CAWSIYSGTEAFF.

V and J are TRBV7-2 and TRBJ2-5, with 8 nucleotides matching TRBD2. The CDR3 is made up of 16 amino acids. Losses at the gene ends were 5 bases for V and 5 bases for J; bases not matched to a gene: 13. Germline-derived CDR1 and CDR2 are SGHTA and FQGNSA. The CDR3 is CASSRTGTRFGETQYF. CDR3 nucleotides: TGTGCCAGCAGCAGAACCGGGACTAGGTTTGGGGAGACCCAGTACTTC.

The chain has TRBV11-2 and TRBJ2-2, with a weak D call TRBD1 (6 bases). CDR3 size: 14 residues. Germline loops: CDR1 SGHAT, CDR2 FQNNGV. Trimming took off 8 bases at V and 4 bases at J, with 14 bases between the two ends. The CDR3 loop is CASSGQILTGELFF. The CDR3, as DNA: TGTGCCAGCTCAGGACAGATACTCACCGGGGAGCTGTTTTTT.

This clone has more than one count but fewer than ten. The V gene is TRBV2, the J gene TRBJ1-1, with a tentative D call TRBD1 (6 bases). Trimming stripped 1 base from V and 4 bases from J, with 13 bases between. The CDR3 consists of 15 residues. Germline CDR1 and CDR2: SNHLY and FYNNEI. CDR3 DNA: TGTGCCAGCAGTGAAGAGGGGGTAGGGAGCACTGAAGCTTTCTTT. The encoded protein is CASSEEGVGSTEAFF.

V is TRBV5-1 and J is TRBJ1-4; D call uncertain. Germline V gene sequence: CDR1 SGHRS, CDR2 YFSETQ. The CDR3 loop spans 14 amino acids. V was pared by 2 bases and J by 4 bases, with 9 bases between. Here the CDR3 DNA reads TGCGCCAGCAGCTTCAGTCCCCGTAATGAAAAACTGTTTTTT. The encoded protein is CASSFSPRNEKLFF.

This chain connects TRBV5-1 to TRBJ2-2; D is perhaps TRBD2 (6 bases). This CDR3 has 15 residues. V lost 7 bases to trimming and J lost 0 bases, with 13 bases between them. In germline, CDR1 is SGHRS, CDR2 YFSETQ. CDR3 in DNA: TGCGCCAGCTCCGGGCGCGGGACGAACACCGGGGAGCTGTTTTTT. Its translation is CASSGRGTNTGELFF.

This clone appeared a few times. This same CDR3 is encoded by further DNA sequences in the sample. The genes are TRBV5-4 and TRBJ2-7; unclear D gene. Germline V gives CDR1 SGHNT, CDR2 YYREEE (reference sequence). V lost 4 bases and J 5 bases, leaving 16 bases between the germline ends. The CDR3 spans 14 residues. This chain's CDR3 is CASSLDGVRHEQYF. The CDR3 nucleotides are TGTGCCAGCAGCCTGGACGGCGTTCGTCACGAGCAGTACTTC.

The J gene is TRBJ2-7, the V gene TRBV2; tentatively, D is TRBD1 (5 bases). Germline V CDR1 and CDR2: SNHLY, FYNNEI. CDR3 length equals 13 residues. V dropped 7 bases and J dropped 5 bases, with 15 bases sitting between them. CDR3 residues: CASTKWSRDEQYF. In DNA form, the CDR3 reads TGTGCCAGCACCAAATGGTCCAGGGACGAGCAGTACTTC.

J is TRBJ2-1 and V is TRBV29-1; D is possibly TRBD2 (5 bases). Germline V CDR1 and CDR2: SQVTM, ANQGSEA. Trimming left V 7 bases short and J 0 bases short, with 16 bases between. CDR3 length: 15 residues. The CDR3 spells CSAPREGFSYNEQFF. CDR3 nucleotide sequence: TGCAGCGCCCCTCGCGAGGGATTCTCCTACAATGAGCAGTTCTTC.

The CDR3 loop is CASRRSGSTDEQYF. The DNA for the CDR3 is TGCGCCAGCAGACGGTCGGGAAGTACCGACGAGCAGTACTTC. The chain links TRBV5-1 to TRBJ2-5, with a weak D call TRBD2 (5 bases). The DNA end favors TRBJ2-7, so the J call may be wrong. Germline CDR1 SGHRS, CDR2 YFSETQ. The CDR3 extends over 14 amino acids.

This chain links TRBV28 with TRBJ1-2; D remains unclear. V shed 5 bases and J shed 8 bases, with 12 bases lying between them. Per the germline V gene, CDR1 is MDHEN and CDR2 is SYDVKM. This CDR3 spans 12 amino acids. CDR3 sequence: CASSRRTGGYTF. Written as DNA, the CDR3 is TGTGCCAGCAGTAGGAGGACCGGGGGCTACACCTTC.

This chain uses TRBV9 with TRBJ2-3; 8 bases match TRBD1. Germline loops: CDR1 SGDLS, CDR2 YYNGEE. V gave up 3 bases and J gave up 1 base; unmatched junction bases: 4. CDR3 length equals 15 residues. CDR3 residues: CASSARQGRTDTQYF. In nucleotides, the CDR3 is TGTGCCAGCAGCGCCAGACAGGGGCGCACAGATACGCAGTATTTT.

V is TRBV14 and J is TRBJ1-4; D is ambiguous. The CDR3 consists of 13 residues. Germline CDR1 is SGHDN and CDR2 is FVKESK. Trimming pared 4 bases from V and 5 bases from J, leaving 8 bases between. CDR3 region: CASSRSPNEKLFF. CDR3 nucleotide sequence: TGTGCCAGCAGCCGCAGCCCCAATGAAAAACTGTTTTTT.

The V and J genes are TRBV7-9 and TRBJ1-4; TRBD1 agrees at 9 bases. The CDR3 is 19 residues long. Trimming removed 5 bases from V and 5 bases from J; junction bases left unmatched: 18. CDR1 and CDR2 (germline): SEHNR, FQNEAQ (reference sequence). The DNA of the CDR3 is TGTGCCAGCAGCGCCCGGAGACAGGGGGGAAGGGGAGGCAATGAAAAACTGTTTTTT. This encodes CASSARRQGGRGGNEKLFF.

For the CDR3, the DNA is TGTGCCAGCCATCCAACGGGACTACGGGATGGGGAGCAGTACTTC. Translating it yields CASHPTGLRDGEQYF. The gene calls are TRBV6-5 and TRBJ2-7; 7 bases match TRBD2. Looked up from germline, CDR1 is MNHEY and CDR2 is SVGAGI. Trimming cost V 8 bases and J 7 bases; bases outside gene matches: 17. The CDR3 length is 15 residues.

The V gene is TRBV4-2, the J gene TRBJ2-3, with 11 positions matching TRBD1. J gave up 6 bases and V 5 bases, and 7 bases lay outside the gene matches. This CDR3 has 15 amino acids. Germline assignment: CDR1 LGHNA and CDR2 YNFKEQ. CDR3 loop: CASSGRTGGSDTQYF. CDR3 nucleotides: TGTGCCAGCAGCGGGCGGACAGGGGGCTCGGATACGCAGTATTTT.

This rearrangement joins TRBV7-2 to TRBJ2-1; unclear D gene. The length of the CDR3 is 13 residues. Germline values: CDR1 SGHTA, CDR2 FQGNSA. Trimming pared 3 bases from V and 6 bases from J, leaving 9 bases between. The chain's CDR3 is CASSFQTRNEQFF. The CDR3 nucleotides read TGTGCCAGCAGCTTTCAAACCCGCAATGAGCAGTTCTTC.

This clone was seen a single time. J is TRBJ2-5 and V is TRBV6-5, with 13 bases identical to TRBD2. J gave up 5 bases and V 0 bases, and 3 bases lay outside the gene matches. Per the germline V gene, CDR1 is MNHEY and CDR2 is SVGAGI. CDR3 length equals 16 residues. CDR3 residues: CASSYSQTSGRETQYF. DNA of the CDR3: TGTGCCAGCAGTTACTCGCAGACTAGCGGGAGGGAGACCCAGTACTTC.

The gene calls are TRBV18 and TRBJ1-5, with D perhaps TRBD1 (6 bases). This CDR3 has 14 residues. V shed 6 bases and J shed 7 bases, with 16 bases lying between them. The germline CDR1 and CDR2 sequences are KGHSH and LQKENI. This CDR3 is CASSLQGSEQPQHF. DNA for the CDR3: TGTGCCAGCTCCCTACAGGGATCGGAGCAGCCCCAGCATTTT.

The J gene is TRBJ2-5, the V gene TRBV4-2; tentative D call: TRBD2 (5 bases). The CDR3 spans 14 residues. Per the germline V gene, CDR1 is LGHNA and CDR2 is YNFKEQ. The V end was cut by 1 base, the J end by 6 bases, with 12 bases between. The CDR3 sequence: CASSQGDFGKTQYF. The CDR3 DNA follows: TGTGCCAGCAGCCAAGGTGATTTCGGGAAGACCCAGTACTTC.

This sequence joins TRBV10-3 and TRBJ2-6, with D maybe TRBD2 (7 bases). V lost 6 bases, J lost 1 base, and 16 bases lay in between. This CDR3 has 17 amino acids. Germline assignment: CDR1 ENHRY and CDR2 SYGVKD. The CDR3 protein is CAISLGGLTSGANVLTF. CDR3 bases: TGTGCCATCAGCCTCGGGGGGCTGACGTCTGGGGCCAACGTCCTGACTTTC.

For the CDR3, the DNA is TGTGCCAGCAGCTCACAGGGATACATTCAGTACTTC. Translated: CASSSQGYIQYF. The chain joins TRBV5-6 to TRBJ2-4, with a tentative D call TRBD1 (6 bases). In germline, CDR1 is SGHDT, CDR2 YYEEEE. There are 12 residues in the CDR3. V lost 3 bases to trimming and J lost 8 bases, with 9 bases between them.

The V gene is TRBV19, the J gene TRBJ1-1, with 7 bases that match TRBD1. The germline gives CDR1 LNHDA, CDR2 SQIVND (reference sequence). V was pared by 4 bases and J by 0 bases, with 8 bases of the junction left unmatched. The CDR3 runs to 16 residues. The CDR3 DNA is TGTGCCAGTAGTAGACGGGACAGCTCCATGAACACTGAAGCTTTCTTT. Amino acids: CASSRRDSSMNTEAFF.